The entry that follows covers one TCR beta chain sequence. This sample was included in a study of cytomegalovirus exposure and HLA in healthy donors. Study-level information: The study's early data release held 75 million to 95 million unique TCRs from HLA-typed donors.

The primer mix had 60 Vbeta and 13 Jbeta primers. The repertoire was sequenced with immunoSEQ multiplex PCR; TCRdb's copy has only in-frame clones and lacks some. The sample spans roughly 71,000 clones; the ten largest clones claim 4.5% to 6.5%. The CDR3 has 15 residues. Germline values: CDR1 MGHRA, CDR2 YSYEKL. Germline trimming cut 0 bases from V and 4 bases from J; bases unmatched to any gene: 1. Sequencing was carried out using PBMCs. J is TRBJ2-1 and V is TRBV4-1, with 9 bases matching TRBD2. This receptor was taken from a woman aged 40 to 55 in good health and CMV-seropositive. The DNA for the CDR3 is TGCGCCAGCAGCCAAGATACTAGCGGGTACAATGAGCAGTTCTTC. Protein: CASSQDTSGYNEQFF.